At least ten counts were recorded for the clone carrying this T cell receptor (beta chain). The antigen is not known. The data originate from a study of identical twins. General observations from the study: Insertions ran lower in abundant cord blood beta clonotypes, though not in memory repertoires.

TCRdb re-called the 5' RACE reads through MiXCR, storing one row per CDR3 protein. The sample includes roughly 710,000 distinct CDR3 sequences, around 5.7% of them seen just once. Germline V gene data show CDR1 as LGHDT and CDR2 as YNNKEL (reference sequence). The V segment lost 0 bases and the J segment 6 bases; nucleotides outside the gene matches: 9. There are 17 residues in the CDR3. Healthy Caucasian donors formed the entire cohort. Specimen: naive T cells sorted from blood. This TCR was recovered from a man aged 18-30 years in good health. The V call is TRBV3-1, the J call TRBJ2-1; 9 positions match TRBD2. The CDR3 loop is CASSQDPRSGSRNEQFF. The CDR3 DNA reads TGTGCCAGCAGCCAAGACCCTCGTAGCGGGAGTCGCAATGAGCAGTTCTTC.